These 17 T cell receptor beta chains originate from one sample sequenced in a study of regulatory T cells in long-lasting Graves disease. As for time point: newly diagnosed GD, antithyroid drugs for less than 3 months. Generation of the TCR library employed RNA extracted from PBMCs. To make TCR beta libraries, researchers used iRepertoire HTBI primers and Arm-PCR of CDR3 regions. Using its own MiXCR run on the multiplex PCR reads, TCRdb lists one record per CDR3 protein. The sample has approximately 470,000 distinct CDR3 sequences; 15% to 20% are singletons. The same sample was also studied in work on T cells in Graves' hyperthyroidism and ophthalmopathy.

Here the sequenced sample was peripheral blood mononuclear cells (PBMCs), taken at new diagnosis, from a patient treated with antithyroid drugs. These TCRs come from a man aged 35 to 55 with Graves disease.

The gene calls are TRBV30 and TRBJ2-1; TRBD1 matches at 8 bases. Germline values: CDR1 GTSNPN, CDR2 SVGIG (reference sequence). The junction had 11 bases not matched to a gene; V was cut back by 0 bases and J by 4 bases. CDR3 length: 17 amino acids. Written as DNA, the CDR3 is TGTGCCTGGAGTGTACTCCCCGACAGGGGAATTTACAATGAGCAGTTCTTC. It is translated as CAWSVLPDRGIYNEQFF.

Turning to this clonotype: Its ends do not fully match the called genes, so a read error is possible. V is TRBV3-1 and J is TRBJ1-1; 8 bases are a match to TRBD1. CDR3 length: 14 residues. Per the germline V gene, CDR1 is LGHDT and CDR2 is YNNKEL (reference sequence). CDR3 loop: CVSSLGQGHTEAFF. CDR3 sequence (DNA): TGTGTCAGCAGCCTCGGACAGGGACACACTGAAGCTTTCTTT.

The sample holds a few counts of this clonotype. The V and J genes are TRBV12-3 or TRBV12-4 and TRBJ2-4; 12 nucleotides align to TRBD1. V lost 5 bases to trimming and J lost 2 bases; unmatched junction nucleotides: 4. The CDR3 consists of 16 residues. The chain's CDR3 is CASSPGQGATKNIQYF. The CDR3 DNA follows: TGTGCCAGCAGTCCGGGACAGGGGGCGACCAAAAACATTCAGTACTTC.

At least ten counts were recorded for this clonotype. The chain combines TRBV27 with TRBJ2-5; TRBD1 might be the D (5 bases). This CDR3 has 13 amino acids. Germline V lookup: CDR1 MNHEY, CDR2 SMNVEV (reference sequence). V was pared by 2 bases and J by 5 bases, with 9 bases between. The chain's CDR3 is CASSLGAWETQYF. The DNA of the CDR3 is TGTGCCAGCAGTTTAGGGGCCTGGGAGACCCAGTACTTC.

Ten or more counts support this clonotype. This CDR3 is CSAPGVAPDTQYF. The CDR3 nucleotides are TGCAGTGCACCCGGGGTCGCCCCAGATACGCAGTATTTT. This chain links TRBV20-1 with TRBJ2-3; tentative D call: TRBD2 (5 bases). Germline lookup yields CDR1 DFQATT and CDR2 SNEGSKA (reference sequence). The CDR3 contains 13 residues. V gave up 6 bases and J gave up 4 bases, with 14 bases separating them.

For this clonotype: A much larger clone differs from this one at a single base, so this may be a read error. Lacking the conserved final phenylalanine or tryptophan, this CDR3 likely reflects a read error. This rearrangement joins TRBV15 to TRBJ2-5; D remains unclear. Trimming shortened V by 1 base and J by 2 bases, and 11 bases separated the two germline ends. The CDR3 contains 15 residues. The germline gives CDR1 LNHNV, CDR2 YYDKDF (reference sequence). The CDR3 region has the DNA TGTGCCACCAGCAGAGCTCGGACGCGACAAGAGACCCAGTACCTC. Residues: CATSRARTRQETQYL.

This clonotype has at least ten counts. The rearrangement joins TRBV7-9 to TRBJ2-7; D not resolved. V gave up 6 bases and J gave up 4 bases, with 10 bases separating them. CDR1 SEHNR and CDR2 FQNEAQ come from the germline V gene (reference sequence). CDR3 length equals 12 residues. CDR3 nucleotide sequence: TGTGCCAGCAGTCGCGGATCTTACGAGCAGTACTTC. Translating gives CASSRGSYEQYF.

Comments on this clonotype: A read error is possible here, since a much larger clone lies one base away. V is TRBV10-1 and J is TRBJ1-1, with D hard to call. CDR3 size: 14 residues. CDR1 and CDR2 (germline): WNHNN, SYGVQD (reference sequence). The CDR3 sequence: CTSSARGSITEAFF. CDR3 bases: TGCACCAGCAGTGCGAGAGGGAGTATCACTGAAGCTTTCTTT.

The chain joins TRBV2 to TRBJ2-1; 14 nucleotides agree with TRBD2. The V segment lost 1 base and the J segment 6 bases; nucleotides outside the gene matches: 2. Germline CDR1 SNHLY, CDR2 FYNNEI. There are 16 residues in the CDR3. The DNA of the CDR3 is TGTGCCAGCAGTGAAGGACTAGCGGGGGGGGTCAATGAGCAGTTCTTC. As protein: CASSEGLAGGVNEQFF. The whole variable domain, remainder taken from reference TRBV2 and TRBJ2-1, is EPEVTQTPSHQVTQMGQEVILRCVPISNHLYFYWYRQILGQKVEFLVSFYNNEISEKSEIFDDQFSVERPDGSNFTLKIRSTKLEDSAMYFCASSEGLAGGVNEQFFGPGTRLTVL.

This clonotype appeared many times. The chain uses TRBV11-3 and TRBJ2-5, with D perhaps assigned TRBD1 or TRBD2 (5 bases each). CDR1 and CDR2 (germline): SGHNT, YENEEA. V was cut by 2 bases and J by 2 bases, with 12 bases left in between. The CDR3 sequence is 15 residues long. In nucleotides, the CDR3 is TGTGCCAGCAGCTTACGGGGCCCGGGTCAAGAGACCCAGTACTTC. Translation gives CASSLRGPGQETQYF.

There are many counts of this clonotype. The rearrangement joins TRBV5-1 to TRBJ1-5; 7 positions match TRBD1. V trimming: 7 bases; J trimming: 2 bases; junction bases outside the gene matches: 6. Germline CDR1 reads SGHRS; CDR2 reads YFSETQ. CDR3 length: 14 amino acids. CDR3: CASQEGAGNQPQHF. In DNA, the CDR3 is TGCGCCAGCCAAGAGGGGGCTGGCAATCAGCCCCAGCATTTT. Full variable domain (remainder filled in from reference TRBV5-1 and TRBJ1-5): KAGVTQTPRYLIKTRGQQVTLSCSPISGHRSVSWYQQTPGQGLQFLFEYFSETQRNKGNFPGRFSGRQFSNSRSEMNVSTLELGDSALYLCASQEGAGNQPQHFGDGTRLSIL.

The CDR3 coding sequence is TGTGCCACCAGCAGAGGACCCACAGGAAATAATCAGCCCCAGCATTTT. Its protein is CATSRGPTGNNQPQHF. The genes are TRBV15 and TRBJ1-5; D is possibly TRBD1 (5 bases). The CDR3 loop spans 16 amino acids. Germline V gene sequence: CDR1 LNHNV, CDR2 YYDKDF (reference sequence). The V end was cut by 1 base, the J end by 4 bases, with 14 bases between.

There are many counts of this clonotype. The chain couples TRBV20-1 to TRBJ2-5; 13 bases are a match to TRBD2. The junction had 3 bases not matched to a gene; V was cut back by 3 bases and J by 5 bases. Germline assignment: CDR1 DFQATT and CDR2 SNEGSKA (reference sequence). The length of the CDR3 is 14 residues. The CDR3 sequence is CSARGTSGKETQYF. The DNA of the CDR3 is TGCAGTGCTAGGGGGACTAGCGGGAAGGAGACCCAGTACTTC.

CDR3: CATSRGVDTEAFF. The DNA for the CDR3 is TGTGCCACCAGCAGGGGGGTTGACACTGAAGCTTTCTTT. This chain links TRBV15 with TRBJ1-1; D perhaps matches TRBD1 (5 bases). Trimming took off 3 bases at V and 3 bases at J, with 8 bases between the two ends. This CDR3 has 13 amino acids. Germline assignment: CDR1 LNHNV and CDR2 YYDKDF (reference sequence).

This clonotype showed up many times. The gene calls are TRBV10-3 and TRBJ2-7; 8 positions agree with TRBD2. Per germline, CDR1 ENHRY and CDR2 SYGVKD. The CDR3 spans 13 residues. Here the CDR3 reads CVAGGENSYEQYF. The CDR3 DNA follows: TGTGTCGCCGGGGGGGAGAACTCCTACGAGCAGTACTTC.

The rearrangement joins TRBV12-3 or TRBV12-4 to TRBJ2-5; possible D gene TRBD2, 5 bases. This CDR3 region has 15 residues. V gave up 4 bases and J gave up 5 bases, with 17 bases separating them. CDR3 bases: TGTGCCAGCAGTTCGGACCGGGGAAGGGTGGAGACCCAGTACTTC. This translates into CASSSDRGRVETQYF.

This clonotype was recorded at least ten times. The J gene is TRBJ2-7, the V gene TRBV27, with 8 bases matching TRBD1. The length of the CDR3 is 13 residues. V lost 6 bases to trimming and J lost 4 bases; unmatched junction nucleotides: 5. Germline values: CDR1 MNHEY, CDR2 SMNVEV (reference sequence). The CDR3 is CASSPRGPYEQYF. The CDR3 nucleotides read TGTGCCAGCAGCCCCAGGGGGCCGTACGAGCAGTACTTC.